This entry lists 29 T cell receptor beta chains sequenced from one sample in a study of neurological immune-mediated disorders. TCRdb analysed the 5' RACE reads with MiXCR anew, one entry per CDR3 protein. The sample includes under 90,000 distinct CDR3 sequences, approximately 3.5% seen only once; the top ten take approximately 3%. Material: PBMCs. These TCRs come from a woman aged 45-65 years with multiple sclerosis.

V usage is TRBV18 and J usage is TRBJ1-4, with unresolved D. Germline assignment: CDR1 KGHSH and CDR2 LQKENI. Deletions cut 6 bases from V and 3 bases from J, with 17 bases between. The CDR3 extends over 16 amino acids. The CDR3 is CASSGNRKKSNEKLFF. In DNA form, the CDR3 reads TGTGCCAGCTCGGGGAACAGAAAGAAATCTAATGAAAAACTGTTTTTT. Based on the CDR3 plus reference TRBV18 and TRBJ1-4, the full variable domain is NAGVMQNPRHLVRRRGQEARLRCSPMKGHSHVYWYRQLPEEGLKFMVYLQKENIIDESGMPKERFSAEFPKEGPSILRIQQVVRGDSAAYFCASSGNRKKSNEKLFFGSGTQLSVL.

Many counts were recorded for this clonotype. The V gene is TRBV10-3, the J gene TRBJ1-6; no definite D call. CDR3 size: 15 residues. The germline gives CDR1 ENHRY, CDR2 SYGVKD. The germline V and J ends were trimmed by 3 bases and 7 bases, with 13 bases remaining between them. Here the CDR3 reads CAISDRGVDNSPLHF. Written as DNA, the CDR3 is TGTGCCATCAGTGATCGGGGAGTAGACAATTCACCCCTCCACTTT.

This clonotype was counted ten times or more. The V gene is TRBV5-1, the J gene TRBJ1-4; D unclear. Germline CDR1 and CDR2: SGHRS and YFSETQ. V was cut by 4 bases and J by 5 bases, with 18 bases left in between. CDR3 length: 16 amino acids. CDR3 bases: TGCGCCAGCAGCCCCGCCCTAGGGATCGGAAATGAAAAACTGTTTTTT. Encoded protein: CASSPALGIGNEKLFF.

This clonotype was observed many times. V gene TRBV20-1 combines with J gene TRBJ2-2; TRBD2 is a possible D gene (5 bases). The germline V and J ends were trimmed by 5 bases and 1 base, with 11 bases remaining between them. This CDR3 contains 14 residues. CDR1 and CDR2 from the germline V gene are DFQATT and SNEGSKA (reference sequence). The CDR3 bases are TGCAGTGCTCCTTATGGGAGGAACACCGGGGAGCTGTTTTTT. Translating gives CSAPYGRNTGELFF.

This clonotype has ten or more counts. The chain couples TRBV6-6 to TRBJ2-7; D remains unclear. The ends were cut back, 8 bases at V and 4 bases at J, with 15 bases in the middle. The CDR3 length is 13 residues. Germline V CDR1 and CDR2: MNHNY, SVGAGI (reference sequence). This CDR3 is CASGSVSPYEQYF. The CDR3 region has the DNA TGTGCCAGCGGCAGCGTCTCCCCTTACGAGCAGTACTTC.

This clonotype was picked up many times. The CDR3 nucleotides read TGTGCCAGCAGCCAAGATTCGACTCTTGACGAGCAGTACTTC. It encodes CASSQDSTLDEQYF. This rearrangement joins TRBV14 to TRBJ2-7; no reliable D call. Germline CDR1 reads SGHDN; CDR2 reads FVKESK. CDR3 length equals 14 residues. V was pared by 0 bases and J by 5 bases, with 11 bases between.

This clonotype was recorded many times. The CDR3 region has the DNA TGCGCCAGCAGCTCAGAGACAGCCACAGATACGCAGTATTTT. This encodes CASSSETATDTQYF. V is TRBV5-1 and J is TRBJ2-3; perhaps TRBD1 as D (5 bases). V was clipped by 3 bases and J by 2 bases, with 10 bases between them. Germline loops: CDR1 SGHRS, CDR2 YFSETQ. The CDR3 extends over 14 amino acids.

This clonotype was counted ten times or more. The V call is TRBV5-1, the J call TRBJ2-2; D ambiguous. This CDR3 has 14 amino acids. Germline CDR1 is SGHRS and CDR2 is YFSETQ. The V end was cut by 5 bases, the J end by 0 bases, with 8 bases between. CDR3 region: CASSRQTNTGELFF. The CDR3 DNA follows: TGCGCCAGCAGTCGTCAGACGAACACCGGGGAGCTGTTTTTT.

This clonotype was counted ten times or more. The chain recombines TRBV5-6 with TRBJ1-2; 9 positions agree with TRBD1. The germline CDR1 and CDR2 sequences are SGHDT and YYEEEE. Trimming took 1 base from V and 3 from J; bases not matched to a gene: 4. The CDR3 totals 15 residues. The CDR3 spells CASSLKGQGYYGYTF. CDR3 DNA: TGTGCCAGCAGCTTGAAGGGACAGGGTTACTATGGCTACACCTTC.

This clonotype was found many times. This chain connects TRBV29-1 to TRBJ1-2; D might be TRBD1 (5 bases). The CDR3 length is 14 residues. The germline V and J ends were trimmed by 4 bases and 8 bases, with 20 bases remaining between them. CDR1 is SQVTM, CDR2 ANQGSEA, per germline. The CDR3 DNA reads as TGCAGCGTTGGGGGTTTGGTGAATCAGGGAGGCTACACCTTC. Amino acids: CSVGGLVNQGGYTF.

This clonotype was observed many times. V and J are TRBV2 and TRBJ1-1; perhaps TRBD1 as D (6 bases). V gave up 7 bases and J gave up 7 bases, with 16 bases separating them. This CDR3 contains 13 residues. In germline, CDR1 is SNHLY, CDR2 FYNNEI. The CDR3 region is CASILRGGVEAFF. The CDR3 DNA reads TGTGCCAGCATCTTGAGGGGGGGCGTTGAAGCTTTCTTT. The full variable domain, with the rest looked up from reference TRBV2 and TRBJ1-1, is EPEVTQTPSHQVTQMGQEVILRCVPISNHLYFYWYRQILGQKVEFLVSFYNNEISEKSEIFDDQFSVERPDGSNFTLKIRSTKLEDSAMYFCASILRGGVEAFFGQGTRLTVV.

This clonotype has a count of ten or more. DNA of the CDR3: TGTGCCAGCAGCCACAGGGGCGGAAGGGGCAATCAGCCCCAGCATTTT. Its translation: CASSHRGGRGNQPQHF. V is TRBV5-8 and J is TRBJ1-5; 7 bases agree with TRBD1. CDR1 is SGHTS, CDR2 YDEGEE, per germline. V lost 4 bases, J lost 2 bases, and 9 bases stayed unmatched. The CDR3 is made up of 16 amino acids.

At least ten counts were recorded for this clonotype. This CDR3 is CASSFTGTGSNEQFF. The DNA of the CDR3 is TGTGCCAGCAGTTTCACCGGGACAGGGTCCAATGAGCAGTTCTTC. The J gene is TRBJ2-1, the V gene TRBV12-3 or TRBV12-4, with 9 positions matching TRBD1. Trimming at V came to 3 bases and at J to 6 bases, leaving 6 bases not matched to a gene. The CDR3 contains 15 residues.

In this sample, this clonotype turned up many times. The chain employs TRBV5-6 and TRBJ1-2, with no clear D. Germline V gene data show CDR1 as SGHDT and CDR2 as YYEEEE. CDR3 length: 12 amino acids. The V gene lost 5 bases and the J gene lost 4 bases, with 9 bases spanning the gap. CDR3 coding DNA: TGTGCCAGCAGTTTAGACGGCTATGGCTACACCTTC. This translates into CASSLDGYGYTF.

At least ten counts were recorded for this clonotype. V is TRBV5-1 and J is TRBJ2-5; 12 bases match TRBD1. Germline V gene sequence: CDR1 SGHRS, CDR2 YFSETQ. CDR3 size: 16 residues. Germline trimming cut 6 bases from V and 4 bases from J; bases unmatched to any gene: 10. This CDR3 reads CASTLLGQGAAETQYF. The CDR3 DNA follows: TGCGCCAGCACTCTGTTGGGACAGGGGGCCGCAGAGACCCAGTACTTC.

This clonotype was found many times. This chain connects TRBV5-1 to TRBJ2-1; D is possibly TRBD2 (5 bases). Trimming cost V 5 bases and J 2 bases, with 11 bases left between them. Per the germline V gene, CDR1 is SGHRS and CDR2 is YFSETQ. This CDR3 is built from 14 residues. CDR3 sequence reads: CASRRTQAYNEQFF. The CDR3 region has the DNA TGCGCCAGCAGGCGGACTCAAGCCTACAATGAGCAGTTCTTC.

This clonotype turned up a few times. The chain carries TRBV20-1 and TRBJ2-5; D unresolved. The CDR3 totals 13 residues. The V gene lost 0 bases and the J gene lost 2 bases, with 7 bases spanning the gap. Per the germline V gene, CDR1 is DFQATT and CDR2 is SNEGSKA (reference sequence). The DNA for the CDR3 is TGCAGTGCTAGAGACGGAACTCAAGAGACCCAGTACTTC. Translation: CSARDGTQETQYF.

This clonotype was recorded many times. The chain recombines TRBV20-1 with TRBJ1-1; 11 nucleotides agree with TRBD1. The V gene end was trimmed by 5 bases and the J gene end by 6 bases; junction bases not matched to a gene: 2. Germline CDR1 and CDR2: DFQATT and SNEGSKA (reference sequence). The CDR3 is made up of 12 amino acids. CDR3 amino acids: CSAEGQGAEAFF. The CDR3 DNA sequence: TGCAGTGCTGAGGGACAGGGGGCTGAAGCTTTCTTT.

This clonotype was observed a handful of times. This may arise from a read error, as a much more abundant clone is one base away. V usage is TRBV7-2 and J usage is TRBJ1-5; D possibly corresponds to TRBD1 (6 bases). The germline V gene encodes CDR1 SGHTA and CDR2 FQGNSA. The CDR3 is 13 residues long. CDR3 sequence (DNA): TGTGCCAGCAGCCCCGACAGGAATCAGCCCCAGAATTTT. It is translated as CASSPDRNQPQNF.

This clonotype was seen repeatedly, ten times or more. The V gene is TRBV7-9, the J gene TRBJ1-1; TRBD1 is a possible D gene (6 bases). The CDR3 extends over 16 amino acids. The germline CDR1 and CDR2 sequences are SEHNR and FQNEAQ (reference sequence). V was cut by 4 bases and J by 5 bases, with 20 bases left in between. The CDR3 region has the DNA TGTGCCAGCAGCTCCAAGGGGGGCCAACCAGGGACTGAAGCTTTCTTT. Amino acid sequence: CASSSKGGQPGTEAFF. Based on the CDR3 plus reference TRBV7-9 and TRBJ1-1, the full variable domain is DTGVSQNPRHKITKRGQNVTFRCDPISEHNRLYWYRQTLGQGPEFLTYFQNEAQLEKSRLLSDRFSAERPKGSFSTLEIQRTEQGDSAMYLCASSSKGGQPGTEAFFGQGTRLTVV.

The table lists this clonotype with many counts. The rearrangement uses TRBV20-1 and TRBJ1-2; 7 bases fit TRBD1. This CDR3 spans 12 amino acids. Germline V gives CDR1 DFQATT, CDR2 SNEGSKA (reference sequence). After removal of 6 bases from V and 6 bases from J, the junction contained 7 bases not matched to a gene. The CDR3 loop reads CSAPRGQHGYTF. The CDR3 DNA reads as TGCAGTGCACCAAGGGGGCAGCATGGCTACACCTTC.

This clonotype has ten or more counts. The J gene is TRBJ1-5, the V gene TRBV7-9; 8 bases fit TRBD1. The CDR3 spans 19 residues. Trimming took 5 bases from V and 0 from J; bases not matched to a gene: 15. CDR1 and CDR2 from the germline V gene are SEHNR and FQNEAQ (reference sequence). CDR3 nucleotide sequence: TGTGCCAGCAGCCTAGGACAGGGACCTGACACGTATAGCAATCAGCCCCAGCATTTT. Translated: CASSLGQGPDTYSNQPQHF.

This clonotype was seen ten or more times. V usage is TRBV7-2 and J usage is TRBJ2-5; possible D gene TRBD2, 5 bases. Trimming stripped 1 base from V and 5 bases from J, with 11 bases between. Germline CDR1 SGHTA, CDR2 FQGNSA. The CDR3 sequence is 14 residues long. The CDR3 here is CASSLGASSETQYF. For the CDR3, the DNA is TGTGCCAGCAGCTTAGGGGCTAGCAGTGAGACCCAGTACTTC. Variable domain in full (rest from reference TRBV7-2 and TRBJ2-5): GAGVSQSPSNKVTEKGKDVELRCDPISGHTALYWYRQSLGQGLEFLIYFQGNSAPDKSGLPSDRFSAERTGGSVSTLTIQRTQQEDSAVYLCASSLGASSETQYFGPGTRLLVL.

This clonotype was picked up many times. The V call is TRBV6-1, the J call TRBJ2-4, with D possibly matching TRBD2 (5 bases). The germline gives CDR1 MNHNS, CDR2 SASEGT. The CDR3 sequence is 17 residues long. Trimming took off 3 bases at V and 2 bases at J, with 17 bases between the two ends. The CDR3 protein is CASSDATRRMSKNIQYF. The CDR3 coding sequence is TGTGCCAGCAGTGATGCGACACGGAGGATGTCCAAAAACATTCAGTACTTC.

This clonotype was seen ten or more times. This chain joins TRBV29-1 and TRBJ2-5; 8 bases fit TRBD2. The CDR3 extends over 13 amino acids. V shed 6 bases, J shed 2 bases, and the junction held 5 bases outside the gene matches. Germline CDR1 SQVTM, CDR2 ANQGSEA. CDR3 nucleotide sequence: TGCAGCGTCGTCGGGAGGGGGCAAGAGACCCAGTACTTC. It yields the protein CSVVGRGQETQYF.

This clonotype was observed many times. The genes are TRBV7-6 and TRBJ1-2; perhaps TRBD1 as D (5 bases). V was cut by 5 bases and J by 2 bases, with 12 bases left in between. CDR3 length equals 14 residues. CDR1 and CDR2 (germline): SGHVS, FNYEAQ. In DNA, the CDR3 is TGTGCCAGCAGCCCTATGGGACGGAACTATGGCTACACCTTC. Translating gives CASSPMGRNYGYTF.

With regard to this clonotype: This clone may be a read error of a much larger clone one base away. The V gene is TRBV7-2, the J gene TRBJ2-6, with D maybe TRBD1 (5 bases). The CDR3 has 17 residues. The germline V gene has CDR1 SGHTA and CDR2 FQGNSA. The CDR3 nucleotides read TGTGCCAGCAGCTTATCCGCATTAATCTCTGGGGCCAAAGTCCTGACTTTC. Amino acids: CASSLSALISGAKVLTF.

This clonotype was found many times. The DNA for the CDR3 is TGCGCCAGCAGCCAAGCGGGACAGGCGGACACCGGGGAGCTGTTTTTT. Amino acid sequence: CASSQAGQADTGELFF. The genes are TRBV4-3 and TRBJ2-2, with TRBD1 matching over 8 bases. In germline, CDR1 is LGHNA, CDR2 YSLEER. This CDR3 spans 16 amino acids. V shed 1 base, J shed 3 bases, and the junction held 4 bases outside the gene matches.

This clonotype occurred many times. This chain uses TRBV20-1 with TRBJ2-7; 8 nucleotides agree with TRBD2. This CDR3 is built from 14 residues. Trimming at V came to 6 bases and at J to 0 bases, leaving 7 bases not matched to a gene. Per germline, CDR1 DFQATT and CDR2 SNEGSKA (reference sequence). The CDR3 is CSAPRGGSSYEQYF. The CDR3 DNA reads as TGCAGTGCCCCCCGGGGGGGTAGCTCCTACGAGCAGTACTTC.